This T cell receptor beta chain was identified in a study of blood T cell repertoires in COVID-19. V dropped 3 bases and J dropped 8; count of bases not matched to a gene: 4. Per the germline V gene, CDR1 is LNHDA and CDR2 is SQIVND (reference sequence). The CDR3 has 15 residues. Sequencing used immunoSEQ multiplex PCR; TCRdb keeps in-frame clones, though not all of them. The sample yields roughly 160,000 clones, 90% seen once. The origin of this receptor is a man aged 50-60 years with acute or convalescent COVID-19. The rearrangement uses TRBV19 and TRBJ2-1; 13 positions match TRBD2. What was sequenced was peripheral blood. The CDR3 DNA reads TGTGCCAGTAGTATCGGGACTAGCGGGACATATGAGCAGTTCTTC. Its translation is CASSIGTSGTYEQFF.